This is a list of T cell receptor beta chains from one sample in a study of identical twins. One entry per CDR3 protein, called by TCRdb with MiXCR from the 5' RACE reads. The sample has roughly 490,000 distinct CDR3 sequences, roughly an eighth seen once. In addition, the sample was reused for a study of yellow fever vaccine responses in identical twins.

Sequenced material: CD4+ T cells sorted from blood. The source of these receptors is a young woman in good health. Both conserved end residues are part of each CDR3. Each record gives: J gene, clone size, D gene, V gene, CDR3 DNA, CDR3 protein. D genes are given only for firm matches. Clone size is stated in some rows and not others, as once, few, many or a class when expanded.

j_call: TRBJ2-7
clone_size: few
d_call: TRBD2
v_call: TRBV20-1
cdr3_nt: TGCAGTGCTCCTCCCGCCGGGCTAGCGGACTACGAGCAGTACTTC
cdr3_aa: CSAPPAGLADYEQYF

j_call: TRBJ2-3
clone_size: few
d_call: TRBD1
v_call: TRBV7-3
cdr3_nt: TGTGCCAGCGGGCCGACAGGGAGTAGCACAGATACGCAGTATTTT
cdr3_aa: CASGPTGSSTDTQYF

j_call: TRBJ2-7
clone_size: few
d_call: TRBD2
v_call: TRBV5-1
cdr3_nt: TGCGCCAGCAGCTTGGCCGATGGACTAGCGGGATTATACGAGCAGTACTTC
cdr3_aa: CASSLADGLAGLYEQYF

j_call: TRBJ2-5
clone_size: -
d_call: TRBD2
v_call: TRBV4-2
cdr3_nt: TGTGCCAGCAGCCAAGGGGCCGGAGGACTAGCGGGTGAGGAGACCCAGTACTTC
cdr3_aa: CASSQGAGGLAGEETQYF

j_call: TRBJ2-5
clone_size: -
d_call: -
v_call: TRBV12-3/TRBV12-4
cdr3_nt: TGTGCCAGCAGTCCGGTAGATAGCGGAGAGACCCAGTACTTC
cdr3_aa: CASSPVDSGETQYF

j_call: TRBJ2-3
clone_size: -
d_call: TRBD2
v_call: TRBV7-2
cdr3_nt: TGTGCCAGCAGCCCAGAGTCAAGCGGGAATGCAGATACGCAGTATTTT
cdr3_aa: CASSPESSGNADTQYF

j_call: TRBJ2-3
clone_size: -
d_call: -
v_call: TRBV20-1
cdr3_nt: TGCAGTCCCGGTGGGGGCGGGGATACGCAGTATTTT
cdr3_aa: CSPGGGGDTQYF

j_call: TRBJ2-5
clone_size: -
d_call: -
v_call: TRBV3-1
cdr3_nt: TGTGCCAGCAGCCAACCGGACGTCTTGTACCAAGAGACCCAGTACTTC
cdr3_aa: CASSQPDVLYQETQYF

j_call: TRBJ2-1
clone_size: -
d_call: -
v_call: TRBV6-2/TRBV6-3
cdr3_nt: TGTGCCAGCAGTTACTCGCACCAGACAGAGCTGTTCTTC
cdr3_aa: CASSYSHQTELFF

j_call: TRBJ2-1
clone_size: -
d_call: TRBD1
v_call: TRBV2
cdr3_nt: TGTGCCAGCAGTGGGGGACAGGGTGGGAATGAGCAGTTCTTC
cdr3_aa: CASSGGQGGNEQFF

j_call: TRBJ1-4
clone_size: -
d_call: -
v_call: TRBV12-3/TRBV12-4
cdr3_nt: TGTGCCAGCAGTTTAGGGGCTTATGAAAAACTGTTTTTT
cdr3_aa: CASSLGAYEKLFF

j_call: TRBJ2-2
clone_size: -
d_call: TRBD2
v_call: TRBV2
cdr3_nt: TGTGCCAGCAGTCAGGGGACTAGCGGGAACACCGGGGAGCTGTTTTTT
cdr3_aa: CASSQGTSGNTGELFF

j_call: TRBJ1-4
clone_size: many
d_call: TRBD1
v_call: TRBV10-3
cdr3_nt: TGTGCCATCAGTGACATGGAAGGCAGGGGGAATGAAAAACTGTTTTTT
cdr3_aa: CAISDMEGRGNEKLFF

j_call: TRBJ1-3
clone_size: -
d_call: -
v_call: TRBV7-2
cdr3_nt: TGTGCCAGCGGCCTAAGGGGTTCTGGAAACACCATATATTTT
cdr3_aa: CASGLRGSGNTIYF

j_call: TRBJ2-1
clone_size: few
d_call: -
v_call: TRBV25-1
cdr3_nt: TGTGCCAGCAGTGAATACCGGTCCTACAATGAGCAGTTCTTC
cdr3_aa: CASSEYRSYNEQFF

j_call: TRBJ2-7
clone_size: once
d_call: TRBD1
v_call: TRBV9
cdr3_nt: TGTGCCAGCAGCATACGACAGGGTAACGAGCAGTACTTC
cdr3_aa: CASSIRQGNEQYF

j_call: TRBJ2-1
clone_size: -
d_call: -
v_call: TRBV3-1
cdr3_nt: TGTGCCAGCAGCCAAGATACTACCCGGTCGGAGCAGTTCTTC
cdr3_aa: CASSQDTTRSEQFF

j_call: TRBJ2-7
clone_size: -
d_call: -
v_call: TRBV10-3
cdr3_nt: TGTGCCATCAGTGCTGGAGGGCGCGAGCAGTACTTC
cdr3_aa: CAISAGGREQYF

j_call: TRBJ2-6
clone_size: many
d_call: -
v_call: TRBV28
cdr3_nt: TGTGCCAGCAGTTTTGAGCACTCTGGGGCCAACGTCCTGACTTTC
cdr3_aa: CASSFEHSGANVLTF

j_call: TRBJ2-2
clone_size: few
d_call: TRBD2
v_call: TRBV29-1
cdr3_nt: TGCAGCGTTGGGACTAGCGGGGGAACCGGGGAGCTGTTTTTT
cdr3_aa: CSVGTSGGTGELFF

j_call: TRBJ2-1
clone_size: -
d_call: -
v_call: TRBV2
cdr3_nt: TGTGCCAGCAGTTCAGCCTGGGAGCAGTTCTTC
cdr3_aa: CASSSAWEQFF

j_call: TRBJ1-2
clone_size: -
d_call: -
v_call: TRBV3-1
cdr3_nt: TGTGCCAACTATGGCTACACCTTC
cdr3_aa: CANYGYTF

j_call: TRBJ1-2
clone_size: few
d_call: TRBD1
v_call: TRBV4-2
cdr3_nt: TGTGCCAGCAGCCGCTCGACAGGGACTTATGGCTACACCTTC
cdr3_aa: CASSRSTGTYGYTF

j_call: TRBJ2-3
clone_size: many
d_call: TRBD2
v_call: TRBV20-1
cdr3_nt: TGCAGTGCTAGAGATCGGCTGCGGGGGGCCGCAGATACGCAGTATTTT
cdr3_aa: CSARDRLRGAADTQYF

j_call: TRBJ2-7
clone_size: few
d_call: -
v_call: TRBV21-1
cdr3_nt: TGTGCCAGCAGTCGGGCCGAGCAGTACTTC
cdr3_aa: CASSRAEQYF

j_call: TRBJ1-3
clone_size: -
d_call: -
v_call: TRBV4-2
cdr3_nt: TGTGCCAGCAGCCAAGATAAGGGAGCACAAGGGAACACCATATATTTT
cdr3_aa: CASSQDKGAQGNTIYF

j_call: TRBJ2-5
clone_size: -
d_call: -
v_call: TRBV28
cdr3_nt: TGTGCCAGCAGTCCGGGGGCCAGCGCTCAAGAGACCCAGTACTTC
cdr3_aa: CASSPGASAQETQYF

j_call: TRBJ2-3
clone_size: once
d_call: -
v_call: TRBV7-9
cdr3_nt: TGTGCCAGCGAGGCCGGGGATACGCAGTATTTT
cdr3_aa: CASEAGDTQYF

j_call: TRBJ2-6
clone_size: -
d_call: -
v_call: TRBV6-5
cdr3_nt: TGTGCCAGCAGTTACTTTTCAGGGTCTGGGGCCAACGTCCTGACTTTC
cdr3_aa: CASSYFSGSGANVLTF